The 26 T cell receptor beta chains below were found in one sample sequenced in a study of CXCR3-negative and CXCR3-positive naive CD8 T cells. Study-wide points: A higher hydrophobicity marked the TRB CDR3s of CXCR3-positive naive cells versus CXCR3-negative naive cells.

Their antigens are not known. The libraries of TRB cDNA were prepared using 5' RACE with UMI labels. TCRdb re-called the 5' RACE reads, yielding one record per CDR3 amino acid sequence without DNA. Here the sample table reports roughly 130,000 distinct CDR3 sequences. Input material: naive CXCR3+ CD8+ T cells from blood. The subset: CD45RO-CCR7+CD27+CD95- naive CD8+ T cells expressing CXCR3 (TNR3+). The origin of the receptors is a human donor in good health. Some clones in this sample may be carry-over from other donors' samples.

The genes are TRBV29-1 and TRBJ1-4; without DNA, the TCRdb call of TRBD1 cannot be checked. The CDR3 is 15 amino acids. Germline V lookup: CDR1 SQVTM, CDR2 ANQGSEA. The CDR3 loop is CSAAGTGHTNEKLFF. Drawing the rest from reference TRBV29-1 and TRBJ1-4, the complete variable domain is SAVISQKPSRDICQRGTSLTIQCQVDSQVTMMFWYRQQPGQSLTLIATANQGSEATYESGFVIDKFPISRPNLTFSTLTVSNMSPEDSSIYLCSAAGTGHTNEKLFFGSGTQLSVL.

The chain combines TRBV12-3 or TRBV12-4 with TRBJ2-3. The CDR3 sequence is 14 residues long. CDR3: CASSFLLSTDTQYF.

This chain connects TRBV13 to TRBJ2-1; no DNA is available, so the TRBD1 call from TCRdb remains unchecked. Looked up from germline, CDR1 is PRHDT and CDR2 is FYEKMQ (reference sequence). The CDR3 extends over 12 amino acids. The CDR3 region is CASSRPGHEQFF.

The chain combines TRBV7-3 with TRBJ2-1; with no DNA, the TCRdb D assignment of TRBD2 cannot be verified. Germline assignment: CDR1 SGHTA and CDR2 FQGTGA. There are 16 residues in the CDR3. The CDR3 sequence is CASSSGGLGLHNEQFF.

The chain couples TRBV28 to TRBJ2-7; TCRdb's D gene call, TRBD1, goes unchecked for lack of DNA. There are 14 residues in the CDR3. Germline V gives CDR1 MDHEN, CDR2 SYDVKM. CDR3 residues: CASSSSTGLDEQYF.

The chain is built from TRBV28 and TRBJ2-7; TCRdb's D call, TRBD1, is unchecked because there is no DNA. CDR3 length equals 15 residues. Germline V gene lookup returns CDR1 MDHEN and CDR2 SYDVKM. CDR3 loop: CASSSQGGISYEQYF.

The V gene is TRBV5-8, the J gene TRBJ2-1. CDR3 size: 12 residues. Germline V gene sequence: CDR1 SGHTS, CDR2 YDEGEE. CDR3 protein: CASSAYYNEQFF.

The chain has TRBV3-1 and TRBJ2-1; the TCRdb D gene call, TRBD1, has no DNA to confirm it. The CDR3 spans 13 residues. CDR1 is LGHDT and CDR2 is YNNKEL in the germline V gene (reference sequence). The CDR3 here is CASSPQGYNEQFF.

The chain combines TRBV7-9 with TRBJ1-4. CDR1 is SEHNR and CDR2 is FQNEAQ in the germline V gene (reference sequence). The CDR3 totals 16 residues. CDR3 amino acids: CASSAPGPSPIEKLFF.

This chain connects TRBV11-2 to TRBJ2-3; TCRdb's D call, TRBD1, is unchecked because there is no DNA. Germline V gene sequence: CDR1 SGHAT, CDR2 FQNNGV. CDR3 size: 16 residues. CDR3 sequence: CASSGHRAGSTDTQYF.

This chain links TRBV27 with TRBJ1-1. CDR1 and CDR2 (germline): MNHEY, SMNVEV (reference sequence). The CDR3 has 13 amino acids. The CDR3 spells CASSLNLDTEAFF.

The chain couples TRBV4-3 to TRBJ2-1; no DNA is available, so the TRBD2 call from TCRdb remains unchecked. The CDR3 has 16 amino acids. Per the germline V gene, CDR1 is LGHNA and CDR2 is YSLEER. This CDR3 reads CASRHQTSGGYNEQFF.

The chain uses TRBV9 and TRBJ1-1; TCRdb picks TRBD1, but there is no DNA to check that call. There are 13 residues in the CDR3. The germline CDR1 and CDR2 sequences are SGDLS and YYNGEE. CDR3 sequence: CASSLTGVTEAFF.

The CDR3 reads CASSQDLRNNEQFF. The genes are TRBV4-3 and TRBJ2-1. This CDR3 contains 14 residues. The germline gives CDR1 LGHNA, CDR2 YSLEER.

This CDR3 reads CASSTLTGYGSYEQYF. The chain recombines TRBV19 with TRBJ2-7; TCRdb returns TRBD2, unconfirmable since there is no DNA. Germline V gives CDR1 LNHDA, CDR2 SQIVND (reference sequence). The CDR3 sequence is 16 residues long.

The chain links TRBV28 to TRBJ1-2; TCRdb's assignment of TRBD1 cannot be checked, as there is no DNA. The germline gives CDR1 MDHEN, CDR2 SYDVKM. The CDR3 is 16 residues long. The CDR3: CASSSPSAGTYYGYTF.

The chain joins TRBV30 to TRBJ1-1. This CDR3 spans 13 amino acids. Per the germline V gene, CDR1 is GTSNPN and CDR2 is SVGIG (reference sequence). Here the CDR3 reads CAWSVLADTEAFF.

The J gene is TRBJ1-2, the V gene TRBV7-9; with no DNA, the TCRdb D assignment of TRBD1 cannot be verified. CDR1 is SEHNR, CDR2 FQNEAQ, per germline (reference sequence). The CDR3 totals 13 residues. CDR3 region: CASSTQGDYGYTF.

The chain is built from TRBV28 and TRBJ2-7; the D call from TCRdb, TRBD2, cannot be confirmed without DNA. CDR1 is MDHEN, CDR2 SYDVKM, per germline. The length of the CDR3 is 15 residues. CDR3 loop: CASSLQLAGAYEQYF. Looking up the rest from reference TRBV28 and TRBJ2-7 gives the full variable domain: DVKVTQSSRYLVKRTGEKVFLECVQDMDHENMFWYRQDPGLGLRLIYFSYDVKMKEKGDIPEGYSVSREKKERFSLILESASTNQTSMYLCASSLQLAGAYEQYFGPGTRLTVT.

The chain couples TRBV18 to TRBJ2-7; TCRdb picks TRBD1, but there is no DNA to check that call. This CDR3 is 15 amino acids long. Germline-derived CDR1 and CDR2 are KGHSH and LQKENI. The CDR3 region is CASSTDRGLGYEQYF.

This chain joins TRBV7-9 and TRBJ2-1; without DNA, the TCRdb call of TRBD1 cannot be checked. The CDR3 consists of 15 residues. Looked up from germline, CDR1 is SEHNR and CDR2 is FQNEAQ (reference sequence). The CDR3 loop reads CASSRVGQGTNEQFF.

The CDR3 spells CSAWTGTKSSTEAFF. The chain joins TRBV20-1 to TRBJ1-1; lacking DNA, the TRBD1 call made by TCRdb goes unchecked. CDR1 and CDR2 from the germline V gene are DFQATT and SNEGSKA (reference sequence). The CDR3 runs to 15 residues.

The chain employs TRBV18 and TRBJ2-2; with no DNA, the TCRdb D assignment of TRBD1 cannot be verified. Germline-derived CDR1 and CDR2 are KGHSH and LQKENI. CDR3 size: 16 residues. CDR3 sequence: CASSPSTGESTGELFF.

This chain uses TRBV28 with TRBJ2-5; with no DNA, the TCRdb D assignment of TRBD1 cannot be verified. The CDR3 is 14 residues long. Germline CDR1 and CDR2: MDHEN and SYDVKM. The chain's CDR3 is CASRPARGRETQYF. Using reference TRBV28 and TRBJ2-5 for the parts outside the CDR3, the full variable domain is DVKVTQSSRYLVKRTGEKVFLECVQDMDHENMFWYRQDPGLGLRLIYFSYDVKMKEKGDIPEGYSVSREKKERFSLILESASTNQTSMYLCASRPARGRETQYFGPGTRLLVL.

The CDR3 sequence: CASSHTSRAYEQYF. The chain has TRBV12-3 or TRBV12-4 and TRBJ2-7; the TCRdb D gene call, TRBD1, has no DNA to confirm it. The CDR3 spans 14 residues.

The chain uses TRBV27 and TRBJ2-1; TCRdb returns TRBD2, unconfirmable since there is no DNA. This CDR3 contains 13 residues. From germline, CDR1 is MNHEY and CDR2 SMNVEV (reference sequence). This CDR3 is CASGERGGLEQFF.